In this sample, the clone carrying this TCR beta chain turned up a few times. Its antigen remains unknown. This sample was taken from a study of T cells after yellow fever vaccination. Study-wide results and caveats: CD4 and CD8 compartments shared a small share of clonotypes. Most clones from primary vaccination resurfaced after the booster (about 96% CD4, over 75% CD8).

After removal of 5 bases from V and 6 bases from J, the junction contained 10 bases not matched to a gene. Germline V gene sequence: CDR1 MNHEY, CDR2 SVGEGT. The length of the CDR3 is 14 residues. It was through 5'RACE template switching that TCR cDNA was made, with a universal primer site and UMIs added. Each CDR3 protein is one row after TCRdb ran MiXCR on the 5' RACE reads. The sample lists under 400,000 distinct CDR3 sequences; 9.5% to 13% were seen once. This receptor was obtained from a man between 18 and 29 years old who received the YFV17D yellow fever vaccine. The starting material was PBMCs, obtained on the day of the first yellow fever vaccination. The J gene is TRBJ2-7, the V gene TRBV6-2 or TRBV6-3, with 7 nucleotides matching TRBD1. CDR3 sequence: CASSRLTGIREQYV. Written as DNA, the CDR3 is TGTGCCAGCAGTCGGCTGACAGGGATTCGCGAGCAGTACGTC.